These 20 T cell receptor beta chains were sequenced from one sample in a study of beta chain bispecific antibodies for T cell cancers. Either OKT3 anti-CD3 antibody or CD3/CD28 beads expanded T cells from blood mononuclear cells over 3 days. MiXCR, run by TCRdb on the 5' RACE reads, gives a single entry per CDR3 protein. This table has about 20,000 distinct CDR3 sequences, approximately 2.4% appearing once. Study-level findings and limits: In these mixed samples, most targeted TRBV reads derived from the leukemia cell line.

These TCRs' antigens remain unknown. The specimen sequenced was healthy donor T cells cultured with leukemia cells. The source is a human donor in good health. Some clones in this sample may be carry-over from other donors' samples.

This clonotype showed up many times. V and J are TRBV10-3 and TRBJ1-1, with 7 nucleotides matching TRBD1. The V gene's germline CDR1 is ENHRY and CDR2 SYGVKD. CDR3 length equals 13 residues. The V gene end was trimmed by 10 bases and the J gene end by 0 bases; junction bases not matched to a gene: 5. The CDR3 sequence is CATRDSLNTEAFF. DNA of the CDR3: TGTGCCACCCGGGACAGTTTGAACACTGAAGCTTTCTTT.

The sample holds many counts of this clonotype. The chain links TRBV20-1 to TRBJ2-5; the D gene is possibly TRBD1 (5 bases). The CDR3 is 13 residues long. Trimming pared 3 bases from V and 4 bases from J, leaving 12 bases between. Germline loops: CDR1 DFQATT, CDR2 SNEGSKA (reference sequence). The DNA for the CDR3 is TGCAGTGCTAGTCAGGGCTTTACAGAGACCCAGTACTTC. Translating gives CSASQGFTETQYF.

This clonotype was found many times. The chain recombines TRBV15 with TRBJ2-7; D perhaps matches TRBD1 (5 bases). Trimming shortened V by 3 bases and J by 5 bases, and 8 bases separated the two germline ends. CDR1 is LNHNV, CDR2 YYDKDF, per germline (reference sequence). The CDR3 sequence is 12 residues long. The CDR3 is CATSSRVDEQYF. The CDR3 DNA sequence: TGTGCCACCAGCAGCAGGGTTGACGAGCAGTACTTC. The whole variable domain, remainder taken from reference TRBV15 and TRBJ2-7, is DAMVIQNPRYQVTQFGKPVTLSCSQTLNHNVMYWYQQKSSQAPKLLFHYYDKDFNNEADTPDNFQSRRPNTSFCFLDIRSPGLGDTAMYLCATSSRVDEQYFGPGTRLTVT.

This clonotype came up many times. The V gene is TRBV5-1, the J gene TRBJ2-5; no clear D gene. Deletions cut 1 base from V and 5 bases from J, with 12 bases between. The CDR3 covers 14 residues. From germline, CDR1 is SGHRS and CDR2 YFSETQ. The CDR3 DNA reads as TGCGCCAGCAGCTTGTGGTCCATCGGGGAGACCCAGTACTTC. The encoded protein is CASSLWSIGETQYF.

This clonotype was seen repeatedly, ten times or more. V gene TRBV28 combines with J gene TRBJ1-1, with TRBD1 matching over 12 bases. From germline, CDR1 is MDHEN and CDR2 SYDVKM. With V trimmed by 5 bases and J by 5 bases, 9 bases remained unmatched. The CDR3 has 16 residues. CDR3 nucleotide sequence: TGTGCCAGCAGTCCGGGGACAGGGGGCTGGGGGACTGAAGCTTTCTTT. Its translation is CASSPGTGGWGTEAFF. Supplemented by reference TRBV28 and TRBJ1-1, the full variable domain reads DVKVTQSSRYLVKRTGEKVFLECVQDMDHENMFWYRQDPGLGLRLIYFSYDVKMKEKGDIPEGYSVSREKKERFSLILESASTNQTSMYLCASSPGTGGWGTEAFFGQGTRLTVV.

This clonotype was counted ten times or more. The chain has TRBV10-2 and TRBJ2-1, with TRBD1 as a possible D gene (6 bases). CDR1 and CDR2 from the germline V gene are WSHSY and SAAADI. This CDR3 has 12 amino acids. V gave up 7 bases and J gave up 8 bases, with 12 bases separating them. The CDR3 DNA follows: TGCGCCAGCATGCAGGGGCCTTATGAGCAGTTCTTC. Protein sequence: CASMQGPYEQFF.

This clonotype was recorded many times. The rearrangement links TRBV20-1 to TRBJ1-2; tentatively, D is TRBD1 (5 bases). This CDR3 spans 14 amino acids. The V and J ends lost 6 bases and 7 bases respectively, with 21 bases between them. CDR1 is DFQATT, CDR2 SNEGSKA, per germline (reference sequence). The CDR3 sequence: CSASAGTRQGGYTF. In nucleotides, the CDR3 is TGCAGTGCCAGCGCCGGGACCAGACAAGGTGGCTACACCTTC.

In this sample, this clonotype turned up many times. This sequence joins TRBV18 and TRBJ1-5, with TRBD1 as a possible D gene (5 bases). V lost 6 bases and J 1 base, leaving 13 bases between the germline ends. The CDR3 covers 15 residues. Germline V gives CDR1 KGHSH, CDR2 LQKENI. CDR3 sequence (DNA): TGTGCCAGCTCTGGGGCCCGGATAAGCAATCAGCCCCAGCATTTT. It specifies CASSGARISNQPQHF.

This clonotype was seen repeatedly, ten times or more. CDR3 residues: CASSLAGESNSPLHF. The CDR3 DNA sequence: TGTGCCAGCAGCTTAGCGGGGGAGAGTAATTCACCCCTCCACTTT. The V and J genes are TRBV7-3 and TRBJ1-6; D might be TRBD1 (5 bases). The CDR3 spans 15 residues. Germline lookup yields CDR1 SGHTA and CDR2 FQGTGA. V was pared by 2 bases and J by 6 bases, with 11 bases between.

There are many counts of this clonotype. The CDR3 nucleotides are TGTGCCAGTAGTATAGATCAGGGGTATGAGCAGTTCTTC. Translated: CASSIDQGYEQFF. The chain combines TRBV19 with TRBJ2-1, with a tentative D call TRBD1 (6 bases). V lost 0 bases and J 8 bases, leaving 8 bases between the germline ends. The CDR3 has 13 amino acids. Germline loops: CDR1 LNHDA, CDR2 SQIVND (reference sequence). Filled out from reference TRBV19 and TRBJ2-1, the complete variable domain reads DGGITQSPKYLFRKEGQNVTLSCEQNLNHDAMYWYRQDPGQGLRLIYYSQIVNDFQKGDIAEGYSVSREKKESFPLTVTSAQKNPTAFYLCASSIDQGYEQFFGPGTRLTVL.

This clonotype was counted ten times or more. The chain employs TRBV10-3 and TRBJ2-6; D call uncertain. Trimming removed 2 bases from V and 0 bases from J, with 20 bases in between. The germline CDR1 and CDR2 sequences are ENHRY and SYGVKD. The CDR3 is 20 amino acids. CDR3 loop: CAISEPYLQAIASGANVLTF. CDR3 in DNA: TGTGCCATCAGTGAGCCCTATTTACAAGCGATAGCCTCTGGGGCCAACGTCCTGACTTTC.

This clonotype was detected ten times or more. This rearrangement joins TRBV19 to TRBJ2-1; perhaps TRBD2 as D (6 bases). In germline, CDR1 is LNHDA, CDR2 SQIVND (reference sequence). The V end was cut by 8 bases, the J end by 4 bases, with 9 bases between. CDR3 length equals 12 residues. CDR3 in DNA: TGTGCCAGTCGAGGAGGGTACAATGAGCAGTTCTTC. Its protein is CASRGGYNEQFF.

This clonotype showed up many times. The J gene is TRBJ2-7, the V gene TRBV20-1; the match to TRBD2 covers 9 bases. The germline V gene has CDR1 DFQATT and CDR2 SNEGSKA (reference sequence). The CDR3 is 13 residues long. V lost 3 bases, J lost 12 bases, and 12 bases stayed unmatched. This CDR3 is CSARTGSGGRRYF. The DNA of the CDR3 is TGCAGTGCTAGGACGGGTAGCGGGGGCCGGAGGTACTTC.

This clonotype was recorded at least ten times. The chain carries TRBV15 and TRBJ2-1; D ambiguous. The germline V gene has CDR1 LNHNV and CDR2 YYDKDF (reference sequence). The CDR3 spans 13 residues. V lost 3 bases, J lost 7 bases, and 10 bases lay in between. CDR3 DNA sequence: TGTGCCACCAGCAGGCCCCAAGGGAATGAGCAGTTCTTC. This encodes CATSRPQGNEQFF.

This clonotype was detected many times. J is TRBJ1-6 and V is TRBV6-5; TRBD1 aligns across 7 bases. The V and J ends lost 0 bases and 9 bases, in that order; junction bases with no gene match: 5. Germline-derived CDR1 and CDR2 are MNHEY and SVGAGI. This CDR3 has 15 residues. The CDR3 coding sequence is TGTGCCAGCAGTTACTCGACAGGGTTTGGTTCACCCCTCCACTTT. Translating it yields CASSYSTGFGSPLHF.

At least ten counts were recorded for this clonotype. The chain joins TRBV5-1 to TRBJ2-7, with 7 bases aligning to TRBD2. Losses at the gene ends were 9 bases for V and 2 bases for J; bases not matched to a gene: 14. Germline values: CDR1 SGHRS, CDR2 YFSETQ. CDR3 size: 15 residues. Written as DNA, the CDR3 is TGCGCCACTCCTCTATGCAGCGGGGCCCCCTACGAGCAGTACTTC. Translation gives CATPLCSGAPYEQYF.

By frequency in the sample, this clonotype is medium-sized. The rearrangement links TRBV5-1 to TRBJ2-7; maybe TRBD2 (5 bases). This CDR3 spans 13 amino acids. The germline V gene encodes CDR1 SGHRS and CDR2 YFSETQ. Trimming shortened V by 4 bases and J by 3 bases, and 11 bases separated the two germline ends. The CDR3 region is CASSPTEGYEQYF. CDR3 in DNA: TGCGCCAGCAGCCCTACCGAGGGCTACGAGCAGTACTTC.

The gene calls are TRBV5-6 and TRBJ1-1; 7 positions agree with TRBD1. The ends lost 2 bases at V and 5 bases at J; junction bases unmatched: 9. This CDR3 contains 15 residues. Germline values: CDR1 SGHDT, CDR2 YYEEEE. This CDR3 is CASSFSSGGWTEAFF. In nucleotides, the CDR3 is TGTGCCAGCAGCTTTTCGTCAGGGGGTTGGACTGAAGCTTTCTTT.

This clonotype has a count of ten or more. The rearrangement links TRBV10-3 to TRBJ1-2; D is ambiguous. Germline V gene lookup returns CDR1 ENHRY and CDR2 SYGVKD. The CDR3 loop spans 13 amino acids. Trimming took off 2 bases at V and 6 bases at J, with 10 bases between the two ends. CDR3 region: CAISEGGLDGYTF. The CDR3 DNA is TGTGCCATCAGTGAGGGAGGGCTCGATGGCTACACCTTC.

This clonotype was seen many times. V gene TRBV20-1 combines with J gene TRBJ1-5; D remains unclear. The CDR3 consists of 13 residues. Germline lookup yields CDR1 DFQATT and CDR2 SNEGSKA (reference sequence). Trimming took 0 bases from V and 5 from J, leaving 8 bases between them. The CDR3 sequence: CSARDETYQPQHF. Written as DNA, the CDR3 is TGCAGTGCTAGAGATGAGACCTATCAGCCCCAGCATTTT.